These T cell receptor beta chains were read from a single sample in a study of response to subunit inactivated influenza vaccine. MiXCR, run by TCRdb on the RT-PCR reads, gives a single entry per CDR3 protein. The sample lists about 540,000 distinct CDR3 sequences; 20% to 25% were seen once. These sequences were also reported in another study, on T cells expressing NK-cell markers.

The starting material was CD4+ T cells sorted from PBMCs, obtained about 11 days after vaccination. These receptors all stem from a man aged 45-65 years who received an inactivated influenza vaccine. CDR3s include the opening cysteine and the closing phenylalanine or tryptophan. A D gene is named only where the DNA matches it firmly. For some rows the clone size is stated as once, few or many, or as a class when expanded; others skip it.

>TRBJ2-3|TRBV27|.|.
CASSSRGSGLTDTQYF
TGTGCCAGCAGCTCGAGGGGTAGCGGACTCACAGATACGCAGTATTTT
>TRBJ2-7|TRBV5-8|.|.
CASSYQTGRYEQYF
TGTGCCAGCAGCTACCAGACAGGGAGGTACGAGCAGTACTTC
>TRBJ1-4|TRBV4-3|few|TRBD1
CASSRSDRARVFF
TGCGCCAGCAGCCGATCGGACAGGGCGAGGGTGTTTTTT
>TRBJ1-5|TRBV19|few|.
CASSHEALDQPQHF
TGTGCCAGTAGCCACGAGGCGCTTGATCAGCCCCAGCATTTT
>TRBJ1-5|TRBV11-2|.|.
CASSLERWGGSNQPQHF
TGTGCCAGCAGCTTAGAGAGGTGGGGGGGCAGCAATCAGCCCCAGCATTTT
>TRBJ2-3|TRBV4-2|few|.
CASSQERDTQYF
TGTGCCAGCAGCCAAGAGCGAGATACGCAGTATTTT
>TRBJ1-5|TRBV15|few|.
CATSRDSEGLGQPQHF
TGTGCCACCAGCAGAGATTCCGAGGGTTTGGGTCAGCCCCAGCATTTT
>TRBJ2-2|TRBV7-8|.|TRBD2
CASSTGGRDTGELFF
TGTGCCAGCAGCACGGGGGGGCGGGACACCGGGGAGCTGTTTTTT
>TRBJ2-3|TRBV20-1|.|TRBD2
CSAIRRERSDTQYF
TGCAGTGCTATTCGGCGGGAGAGGTCAGATACGCAGTATTTT
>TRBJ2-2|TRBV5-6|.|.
CASSFFLRQNTGELFF
TGTGCCAGCAGCTTCTTTCTGCGACAGAACACCGGGGAGCTGTTTTTT
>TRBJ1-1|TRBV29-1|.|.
CSADGVNTEAFF
TGCAGCGCTGACGGGGTGAACACTGAAGCTTTCTTT
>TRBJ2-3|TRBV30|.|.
CAWSAGTADTQYF
TGTGCCTGGAGTGCAGGGACCGCAGATACGCAGTATTTT
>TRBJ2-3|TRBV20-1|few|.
CSARVQGGLASSAQYF
TGCAGTGCTAGAGTACAGGGGGGGCTAGCCAGCTCGGCGCAGTATTTT
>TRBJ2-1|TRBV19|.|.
CASSPRTAYNEQFF
TGTGCCAGTAGTCCCAGGACAGCATACAATGAGCAGTTCTTC
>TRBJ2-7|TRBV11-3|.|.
CASRPGRVLYEQYF
TGTGCCAGCAGACCGGGCAGGGTTCTCTACGAGCAGTACTTC
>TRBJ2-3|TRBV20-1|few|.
CSAPGGAGSTDTQYF
TGCAGTGCTCCCGGTGGGGCGGGTAGCACAGATACGCAGTATTTT
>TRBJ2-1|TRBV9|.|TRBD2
CASAEASGSSYNEQFF
TGTGCCAGCGCGGAGGCTAGCGGGAGCTCCTACAATGAGCAGTTCTTC
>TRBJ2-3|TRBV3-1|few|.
CASGGGPGQGDTQYF
TGTGCCAGCGGAGGGGGCCCCGGGCAGGGAGATACGCAGTATTTT
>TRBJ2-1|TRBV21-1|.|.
CASSKVAGASYNEQFF
TGTGCCAGCAGCAAAGTCGCGGGGGCCTCCTACAATGAGCAGTTCTTC
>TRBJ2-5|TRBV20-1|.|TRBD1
CSASRDRGNQETQYF
TGCAGTGCTAGTCGGGACAGGGGCAATCAAGAGACCCAGTACTTC
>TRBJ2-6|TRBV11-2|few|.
CASSNIRGRTGANVLTF
TGTGCCAGCAGCAACATAAGGGGACGCACTGGGGCCAACGTCCTGACTTTC
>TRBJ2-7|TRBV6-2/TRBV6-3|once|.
CASRRTPTYEQYF
TGTGCCAGCAGGAGAACACCCACCTACGAGCAGTACTTC
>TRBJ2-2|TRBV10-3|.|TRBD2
CAISDSGTHTGELFF
TGTGCCATCAGTGATAGCGGGACCCACACCGGGGAGCTGTTTTTT
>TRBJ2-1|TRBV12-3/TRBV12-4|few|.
CASKLRGTHEQFF
TGTGCCAGCAAGTTAAGAGGTACGCATGAGCAGTTCTTC
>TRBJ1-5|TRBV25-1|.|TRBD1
CASLLGSQGVNQPQHF
TGTGCCAGCCTTCTGGGGTCGCAGGGGGTCAATCAGCCCCAGCATTTT
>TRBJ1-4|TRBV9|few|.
CASSERGGRLEKLFF
TGTGCCAGCAGCGAGAGGGGAGGGCGGTTAGAAAAACTGTTTTTT
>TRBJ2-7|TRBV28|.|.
CAIGPGLLCEQYF
TGTGCCATCGGCCCGGGGCTCCTCTGCGAGCAGTACTTC
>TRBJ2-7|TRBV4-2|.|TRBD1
CASSQDQQGYEQYF
TGTGCCAGCAGCCAAGATCAACAGGGGTACGAGCAGTACTTC
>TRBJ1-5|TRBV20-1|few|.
CSVTRSNQPQHF
TGCAGTGTCACTCGCAGCAATCAGCCCCAGCATTTT
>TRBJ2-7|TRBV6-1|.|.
CASKTGSYEQYF
TGTGCCAGCAAGACAGGCTCCTACGAGCAGTACTTC
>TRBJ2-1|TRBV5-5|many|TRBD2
CASSRLAGGHREQFF
TGTGCCAGCAGCCGACTAGCGGGAGGGCATCGTGAGCAGTTCTTC
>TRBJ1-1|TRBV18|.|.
CASSTGGVNTEAFF
TGTGCCAGCTCAACAGGAGGGGTGAACACTGAAGCTTTCTTT
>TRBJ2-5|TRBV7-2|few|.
CASSFQTIGETQYF
TGTGCCAGCAGCTTCCAGACCATTGGGGAGACCCAGTACTTC
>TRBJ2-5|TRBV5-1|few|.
CASSHQSRQTQYF
TGCGCCAGCAGCCATCAAAGTCGTCAGACCCAGTACTTC
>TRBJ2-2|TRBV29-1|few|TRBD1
CSAVGQEKRELFF
TGCAGCGCGGTCGGACAGGAAAAAAGGGAGCTGTTTTTT
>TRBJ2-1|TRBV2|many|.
CASSDRAYSYNEQFF
TGTGCCAGCAGTGACAGGGCCTACTCCTACAATGAGCAGTTCTTC
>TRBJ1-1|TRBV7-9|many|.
CASSRPGNTEAFF
TGTGCCAGCAGCCGTCCGGGTAACACTGAAGCTTTCTTT